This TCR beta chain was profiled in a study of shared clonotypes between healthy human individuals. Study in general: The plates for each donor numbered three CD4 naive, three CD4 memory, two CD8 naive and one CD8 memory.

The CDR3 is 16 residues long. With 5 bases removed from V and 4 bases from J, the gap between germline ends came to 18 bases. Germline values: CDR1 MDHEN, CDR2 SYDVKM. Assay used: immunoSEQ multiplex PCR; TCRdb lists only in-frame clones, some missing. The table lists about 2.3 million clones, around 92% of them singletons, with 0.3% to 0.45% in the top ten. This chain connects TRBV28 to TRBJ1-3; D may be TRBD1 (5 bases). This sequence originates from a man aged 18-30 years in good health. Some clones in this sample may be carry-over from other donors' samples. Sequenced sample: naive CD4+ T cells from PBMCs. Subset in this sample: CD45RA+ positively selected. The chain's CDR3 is CASSPTGWGTGNTIYF. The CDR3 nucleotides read TGTGCCAGCAGTCCCACGGGGTGGGGGACGGGAAACACCATATATTTT.